The entry below describes one T cell receptor (beta chain). The sample comes from a study of blood T cell repertoires in COVID-19. In the study overall: Acute-phase and convalescent COVID-19 samples originated in the United States, Italy and Spain. From T cells, B-cell-depleted T cells, or PBMCs came the material, which was cDNA or gDNA.

Measured with immunoSEQ multiplex PCR; TCRdb has only the in-frame clones, and not every one. Among 130,000 to 150,000 clones listed, around 87% were seen once. The CDR3 is 14 amino acids. CDR1 is SGHRS and CDR2 is YFSETQ in the germline V gene. V was trimmed by 0 bases and J by 6 bases, leaving 10 bases between them. This sequence originates from a woman aged 50 to 65 with active or convalescent COVID-19. The source material was peripheral blood. The chain uses TRBV5-1 and TRBJ1-3; the D gene is possibly TRBD1 (5 bases). For the CDR3, the DNA is TGCGCCAGCAGCTTGGAGGCAGGGCTAAACACCATATATTTT. It specifies CASSLEAGLNTIYF.